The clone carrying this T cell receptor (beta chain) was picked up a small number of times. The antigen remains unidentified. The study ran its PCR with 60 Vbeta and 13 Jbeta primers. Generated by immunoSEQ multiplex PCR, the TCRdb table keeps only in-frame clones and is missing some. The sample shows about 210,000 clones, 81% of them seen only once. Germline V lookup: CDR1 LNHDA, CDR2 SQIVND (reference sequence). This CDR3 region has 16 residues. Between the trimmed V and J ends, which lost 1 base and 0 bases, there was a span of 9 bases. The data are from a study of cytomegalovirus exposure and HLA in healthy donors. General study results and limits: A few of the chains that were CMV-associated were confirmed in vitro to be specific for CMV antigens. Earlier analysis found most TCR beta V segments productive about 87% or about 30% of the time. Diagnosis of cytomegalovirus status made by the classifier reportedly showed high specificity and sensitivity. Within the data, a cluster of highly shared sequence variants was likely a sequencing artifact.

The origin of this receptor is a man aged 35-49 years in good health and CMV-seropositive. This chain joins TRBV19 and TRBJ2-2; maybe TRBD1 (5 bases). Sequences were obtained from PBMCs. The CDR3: CASSIAREPNTGELFF. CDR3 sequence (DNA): TGTGCCAGTAGTATAGCCAGGGAACCGAACACCGGGGAGCTGTTTTTT.